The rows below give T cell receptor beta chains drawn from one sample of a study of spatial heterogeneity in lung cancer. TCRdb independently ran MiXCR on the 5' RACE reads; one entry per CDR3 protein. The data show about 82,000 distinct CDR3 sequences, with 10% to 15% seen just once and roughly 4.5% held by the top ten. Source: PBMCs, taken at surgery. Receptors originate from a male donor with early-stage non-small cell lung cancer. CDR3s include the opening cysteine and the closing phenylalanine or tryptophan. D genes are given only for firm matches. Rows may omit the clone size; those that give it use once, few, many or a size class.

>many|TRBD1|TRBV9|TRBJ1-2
CASSPGQGSYGYTF
TGTGCCAGCAGCCCCGGACAGGGAAGCTATGGCTACACCTTC
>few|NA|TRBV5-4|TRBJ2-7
CASSGPTGQYF
TGTGCCAGCAGCGGGCCCACGGGGCAGTACTTC
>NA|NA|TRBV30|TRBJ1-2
CAWSVENYGYTF
TGTGCCTGGAGTGTAGAGAACTATGGCTACACCTTC
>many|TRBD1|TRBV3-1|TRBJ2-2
CASSRDRNTGELFF
TGTGCCAGCAGCCGGGACAGGAACACCGGGGAGCTGTTTTTT
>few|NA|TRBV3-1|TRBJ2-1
CASSQDWGKGSSYNEQFF
TGTGCCAGCAGCCAAGATTGGGGAAAGGGCAGCTCCTACAATGAGCAGTTCTTC
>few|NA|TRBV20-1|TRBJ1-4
CSATRGLGEKLFF
TGCAGTGCTACTAGGGGCTTAGGTGAAAAACTGTTTTTT
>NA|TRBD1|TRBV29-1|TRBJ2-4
CSVRDSWKNIQYF
TGCAGCGTGAGGGACAGCTGGAAAAACATTCAGTACTTC
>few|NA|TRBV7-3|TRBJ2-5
CASSFSGEQTQYF
TGTGCCAGCAGCTTCTCGGGGGAACAGACCCAGTACTTC
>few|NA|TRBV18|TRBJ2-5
CASSPQGLPETQYF
TGTGCCAGCTCACCTCAGGGCCTGCCGGAGACCCAGTACTTC
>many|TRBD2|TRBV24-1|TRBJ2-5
CATSDRTSGGEETQYF
TGTGCCACCAGTGACCGGACTAGCGGGGGAGAAGAGACCCAGTACTTC
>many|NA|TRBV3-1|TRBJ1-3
CASSQDTLFSGNTIYF
TGTGCCAGCAGCCAAGACACCCTCTTCTCTGGAAACACCATATATTTT
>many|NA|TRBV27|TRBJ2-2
CASSHYPGELFF
TGTGCCAGCAGCCATTACCCCGGGGAGCTGTTTTTT
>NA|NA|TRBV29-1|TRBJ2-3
CSVGPSVATDTQYF
TGCAGCGTTGGTCCTAGCGTGGCAACAGATACGCAGTATTTT
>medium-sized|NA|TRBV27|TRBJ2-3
CASSLFGPTDTQYF
TGTGCCAGCAGTTTATTTGGTCCTACAGATACGCAGTATTTT
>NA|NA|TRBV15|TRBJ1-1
CATSAPGGRGTEAFF
TGTGCCACCAGCGCACCTGGGGGCAGGGGCACTGAAGCTTTCTTT
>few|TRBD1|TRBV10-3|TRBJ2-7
CAIRTGSYEQYF
TGTGCCATCAGGACAGGGTCCTACGAGCAGTACTTC
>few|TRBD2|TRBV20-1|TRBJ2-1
CSARGPGTTNNEQFF
TGCAGTGCTAGAGGCCCCGGGACTACCAACAATGAGCAGTTCTTC
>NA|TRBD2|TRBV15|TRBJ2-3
CATSPQTSGSPDTQYF
TGTGCCACCAGCCCTCAGACTAGCGGGAGTCCAGATACGCAGTATTTT
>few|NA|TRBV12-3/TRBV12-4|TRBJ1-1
CASSLDTYEAFF
TGTGCCAGCAGTTTGGACACATATGAAGCTTTCTTT
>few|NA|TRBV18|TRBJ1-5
CASSPNSNSNQPQHF
TGTGCCAGCTCACCGAACAGCAATAGCAATCAGCCCCAGCATTTT
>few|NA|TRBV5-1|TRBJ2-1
CASSLGDGWHEQFF
TGCGCCAGCAGCTTGGGGGACGGCTGGCATGAGCAGTTCTTC
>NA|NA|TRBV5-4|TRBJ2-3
CASSPTGTTITDTQYF
TGTGCCAGCAGCCCCACCGGGACGACGATCACAGATACGCAGTATTTT
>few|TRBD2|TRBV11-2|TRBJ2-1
CASSQRGGGALNEQFF
TGTGCCAGCAGCCAAAGAGGCGGGGGGGCCCTCAATGAGCAGTTCTTC
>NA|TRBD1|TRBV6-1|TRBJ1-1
CASSQGAMNTEAFF
TGTGCCAGCAGTCAGGGGGCAATGAACACTGAAGCTTTCTTT
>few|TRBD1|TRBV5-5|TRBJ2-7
CASSPPGQETYEQYF
TGTGCCAGCAGCCCGCCGGGACAGGAGACCTACGAGCAGTACTTC
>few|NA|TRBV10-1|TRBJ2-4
CASSGPVSAKNIQYF
TGCGCCAGCAGTGGGCCGGTCTCTGCCAAAAACATTCAGTACTTC
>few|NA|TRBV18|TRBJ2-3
CASSPLVTSTDTQYF
TGTGCCAGCTCACCACTGGTCACTTCCACAGATACGCAGTATTTT
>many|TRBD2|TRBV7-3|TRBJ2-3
CASSQNGLADITDTQYF
TGTGCCAGCAGCCAAAACGGACTAGCGGATATTACAGATACGCAGTATTTT
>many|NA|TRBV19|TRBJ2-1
CASSTTSSEQFF
TGTGCCAGTAGTACAACTAGCTCTGAGCAGTTCTTC
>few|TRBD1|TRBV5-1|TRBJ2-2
CASSLTGGIGELFF
TGCGCCAGCAGCTTAACAGGGGGAATCGGGGAGCTGTTTTTT
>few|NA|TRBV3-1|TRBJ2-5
CASSQVAPQETQYF
TGTGCCAGCAGCCAAGTGGCCCCCCAAGAGACCCAGTACTTC
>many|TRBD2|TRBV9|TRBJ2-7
CASSPRTSGRTEQYF
TGTGCCAGCAGCCCCCGGACTAGCGGGAGGACCGAGCAGTACTTC
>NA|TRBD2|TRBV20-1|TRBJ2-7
CSARDGGLAGNAEQYF
TGCAGTGCTAGAGATGGCGGACTAGCGGGTAACGCCGAGCAGTACTTC
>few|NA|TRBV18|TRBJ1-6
CASSPPAENSPLHF
TGTGCCAGCTCACCACCCGCAGAAAATTCACCCCTCCACTTT
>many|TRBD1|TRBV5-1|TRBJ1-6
CASSPRQGLDSPLHF
TGCGCCAGCAGCCCTAGACAGGGGCTGGATTCACCCCTCCACTTT
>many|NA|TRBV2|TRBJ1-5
CASSEGGTINSNQPQQF
TGTGCCAGCAGTGAGGGGGGTACCATCAATAGCAATCAGCCCCAGCAATTT
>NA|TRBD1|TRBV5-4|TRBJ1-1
CASSSRRGGTEAFF
TGTGCCAGCAGCTCCCGCAGGGGGGGCACTGAAGCTTTCTTT
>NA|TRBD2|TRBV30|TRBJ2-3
CACTTVSGSADTQYF
TGTGCCTGCACGACGGTTAGCGGGAGTGCAGATACGCAGTATTTT
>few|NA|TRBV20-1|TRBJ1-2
CSARDQRSNYGYTF
TGCAGTGCTAGAGATCAGCGTTCGAACTATGGCTACACCTTC
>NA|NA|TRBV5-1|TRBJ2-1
CASSLVGVRDGAYNEQFF
TGCGCCAGCAGCTTGGTGGGTGTTCGGGACGGAGCCTACAATGAGCAGTTCTTC
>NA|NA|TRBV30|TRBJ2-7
CAWKRRRAGSAYEQYF
TGTGCCTGGAAAAGGAGACGGGCCGGTTCCGCCTACGAGCAGTACTTC
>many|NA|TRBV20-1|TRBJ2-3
CSAPPVRVTPTDTQYF
TGCAGTGCCCCCCCGGTCCGGGTTACCCCCACAGATACGCAGTATTTT
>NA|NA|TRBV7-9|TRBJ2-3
CASSLRGSDTDTQYF
TGTGCCAGCAGCTTAAGAGGGTCTGACACAGATACGCAGTATTTT
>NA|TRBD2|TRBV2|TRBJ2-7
CASSETSGDEQYF
TGTGCCAGCAGTGAAACTAGCGGCGACGAGCAGTACTTC
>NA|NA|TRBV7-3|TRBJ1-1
CASSLTGQFEAFF
TGTGCCAGCAGCTTAACTGGACAGTTTGAAGCTTTCTTT
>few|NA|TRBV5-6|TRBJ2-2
CASSLAAHTGELFF
TGTGCCAGCAGCTTGGCGGCCCACACCGGGGAGCTGTTTTTT
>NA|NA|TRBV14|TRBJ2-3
CASSRTGDWTQYF
TGTGCCAGCAGCCGGACGGGGGACTGGACGCAGTATTTT
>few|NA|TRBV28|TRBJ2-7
CASSFSPWGIYEQYF
TGTGCCAGCAGTTTCTCCCCTTGGGGGATCTACGAGCAGTACTTC
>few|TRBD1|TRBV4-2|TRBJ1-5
CASSRTGGQPQHF
TGTGCCAGCAGCCGGACAGGGGGCCAGCCCCAGCATTTT
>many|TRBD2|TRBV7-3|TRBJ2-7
CASSLGSGGAYEQYF
TGTGCCAGCAGCTTAGGTAGCGGGGGAGCCTACGAGCAGTACTTC
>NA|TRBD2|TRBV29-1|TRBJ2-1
CSVPSPGLAGANEQFF
TGCAGCGTTCCCTCCCCGGGACTAGCGGGAGCCAATGAGCAGTTCTTC
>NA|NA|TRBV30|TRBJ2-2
CAWSVTAVPTGELFF
TGTGCCTGGAGTGTGACGGCAGTTCCCACCGGGGAGCTGTTTTTT
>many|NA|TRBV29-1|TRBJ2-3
CSVGSDGDTQYF
TGCAGCGTGGGCTCGGACGGAGATACGCAGTATTTT
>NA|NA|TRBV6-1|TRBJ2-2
CASTPEVASNTGELFF
TGTGCCAGCACCCCCGAGGTAGCGTCGAACACCGGGGAGCTGTTTTTT